The clone carrying this TCR beta chain was picked up a small number of times. The target antigen is unknown. This entry is derived from a study of CD8 T cells in ankylosing spondylitis. MiXCR, applied by TCRdb to the 5' RACE reads, yields one record per CDR3 protein. The sample contains 240,000 or so distinct CDR3 sequences, approximately 9% of which appear only once. In germline, CDR1 is SGHTA, CDR2 FQGNSA. The CDR3 consists of 15 residues. Trimming left V 0 bases short and J 6 bases short, with 12 bases between. Study-level points and caveats: Both synovial fluid and blood in reactive arthritis had previously been reported to carry some motif variants. Apparently characteristic of ankylosing spondylitis blood was a TCR beta motif (about eight highly homologous variants). Matched ankylosing spondylitis synovial fluid reportedly showed significant enrichment of disease-linked clones. Researchers report that disease-linked clones proved CD8+ and relatively rare in peripheral blood.

The chain uses TRBV7-2 and TRBJ2-1; D might be TRBD2 (5 bases). This sequence was found in a male donor with ankylosing spondylitis or in good health (not recorded which). Material for sequencing was blood, either unsorted or a sorted T cell fraction (not recorded which). Here the CDR3 reads CASSLAGSGGNEQFF. As DNA, the CDR3 is TGTGCCAGCAGCTTAGCAGGGAGCGGTGGCAATGAGCAGTTCTTC.